These 6 T cell receptor beta chains share one sample of origin, sequenced in a study of shared clonotypes between healthy human individuals. Sequencing was performed with immunoSEQ multiplex PCR; in TCRdb, only in-frame clones are kept and a portion is missing. The profile shows around 1,000,000 clones, 60% to 85% of them singletons. Sample: memory CD4+ T cells from PBMCs. Subset in this sample: CD45RA-negative fraction. The source is a man between 18 and 29 years old in good health. Some clones in this sample may be carry-over from other donors' samples.

The chain joins TRBV10-3 to TRBJ2-1, with D possibly matching TRBD2 (6 bases). Germline V gene sequence: CDR1 ENHRY, CDR2 SYGVKD. V dropped 8 bases and J dropped 8 bases, with 10 bases sitting between them. The CDR3 extends over 11 amino acids. CDR3 region: CAIRGSYEQFF. The CDR3 region has the DNA TGTGCCATCCGGGGGTCCTATGAGCAGTTCTTC.

CDR3 sequence reads: CASSLGGGQYEQYF. The CDR3, as DNA: TGTGCCAGCAGTTTAGGGGGAGGGCAGTACGAGCAGTACTTC. The chain has TRBV28 and TRBJ2-7, with 7 bases aligning to TRBD2. The CDR3 length is 14 residues. Trimming cost V 2 bases and J 4 bases; bases outside gene matches: 5. Germline CDR1 is MDHEN and CDR2 is SYDVKM.

This rearrangement joins TRBV7-2 to TRBJ1-2; the D is unclear. CDR1 SGHTA and CDR2 FQGNSA come from the germline V gene. The CDR3 loop spans 13 amino acids. Trimming removed 5 bases from V and 5 bases from J, with 12 bases in between. This CDR3 reads CASSVGSPYGYTF. Written as DNA, the CDR3 is TGTGCCAGCAGCGTAGGGTCTCCGTATGGCTACACCTTC.

In this sample, this clone turned up a few times. The chain couples TRBV11-2 to TRBJ1-1; 10 bases are shared with TRBD1. Germline V gene sequence: CDR1 SGHAT, CDR2 FQNNGV. V lost 6 bases and J lost 5; bases outside the gene matches: 3. The CDR3 extends over 13 amino acids. CDR3 nucleotides: TGTGCCAGCAGAAGGACAGGGGGGACTGAAGCTTTCTTT. Translation gives CASRRTGGTEAFF.

The chain combines TRBV12-5 with TRBJ2-1; 9 bases are shared with TRBD2. J lost 5 bases, V lost 2 bases, and 10 bases had no gene match. CDR1 LGHNT and CDR2 FRNRAP come from the germline V gene. The CDR3 has 17 amino acids. The CDR3, as DNA: TGTGCTAGTGGTTTGTCTCCCGGACTAGCGATCCACAATGAGCAGTTCTTC. Amino acids: CASGLSPGLAIHNEQFF.

This clone turned up a few times. The chain employs TRBV11-3 and TRBJ2-2; 9 bases line up with TRBD1. CDR3 length: 18 amino acids. V dropped 1 base and J dropped 2; count of bases not matched to a gene: 8. Germline CDR1 SGHNT, CDR2 YENEEA. The CDR3 region is CASSLGPGQGFNTGELFF. CDR3 coding DNA: TGTGCCAGCAGCTTAGGTCCGGGACAGGGCTTCAACACCGGGGAGCTGTTTTTT.